A single sample gave rise to the 11 T cell receptor beta chains below, sequenced in a study of shared clonotypes between healthy human individuals. Method: immunoSEQ multiplex PCR; TCRdb's copy keeps in-frame clones and lacks some. The sample records about 680,000 clones, around two thirds being singletons. The sequenced sample was memory CD4+ T cells sorted from blood. Noted subset: CD45RA-negative fraction. These receptors originate from a woman in her twenties or thirties in good health.

The gene calls are TRBV6-6 and TRBJ1-3, with D possibly being TRBD1 (5 bases). This CDR3 has 16 residues. The ends were cut back, 2 bases at V and 9 bases at J, with 20 bases in the middle. CDR1 and CDR2 from the germline V gene are MNHNY and SVGAGI (reference sequence). The CDR3 spells CASSYLPARGVGTIYF. CDR3 sequence (DNA): TGTGCCAGCAGTTACCTCCCGGCCCGGGGGGTGGGCACCATATATTTT.

This clone occurred a few times. The rearrangement uses TRBV28 and TRBJ1-1; D unclear. In germline, CDR1 is MDHEN, CDR2 SYDVKM. The length of the CDR3 is 14 residues. V was pared by 6 bases and J by 6 bases, with 17 bases between. DNA for the CDR3: TGTGCCAGCAGCTTAGGAAGACCTCGCGCTGAAGCTTTCTTT. The encoded protein is CASSLGRPRAEAFF.

The V and J genes are TRBV6-6 and TRBJ2-3; no clear D. Germline CDR1 is MNHNY and CDR2 is SVGAGI (reference sequence). The germline V and J ends were trimmed by 6 bases and 3 bases, with 7 bases remaining between them. The CDR3 is 12 amino acids. CDR3 nucleotides: TGTGCCAGCAGCCCCAGTACAGATACGCAGTATTTT. This gives the protein CASSPSTDTQYF.

The chain links TRBV18 to TRBJ1-1; D gene ambiguous. The CDR3 loop spans 17 amino acids. V lost 2 bases and J 4 bases, leaving 20 bases between the germline ends. Germline V lookup: CDR1 KGHSH, CDR2 LQKENI. The CDR3 loop is CASSPGPHKPTGTEAFF. The CDR3 DNA is TGTGCCAGCTCACCAGGTCCGCACAAGCCGACGGGCACTGAAGCTTTCTTT. Filled out from reference TRBV18 and TRBJ1-1, the complete variable domain reads NAGVMQNPRHLVRRRGQEARLRCSPMKGHSHVYWYRQLPEEGLKFMVYLQKENIIDESGMPKERFSAEFPKEGPSILRIQQVVRGDSAAYFCASSPGPHKPTGTEAFFGQGTRLTVV.

The V and J genes are TRBV5-1 and TRBJ1-1; 7 bases fit TRBD1. CDR1 is SGHRS and CDR2 is YFSETQ in the germline V gene. The ends lost 2 bases at V and 3 bases at J; junction bases unmatched: 10. The CDR3 is 16 residues long. The CDR3 nucleotides are TGCGCCAGCAGCTTTGAAGGGGGCGCCGGGGACACTGAAGCTTTCTTT. This codes for CASSFEGGAGDTEAFF.

This clone was recorded a few times. The CDR3 nucleotides read TGTGCCAGCAGCTCCTACACTGAAGCTTTCTTT. It translates to CASSSYTEAFF. This chain joins TRBV2 and TRBJ1-1; D is undetermined. The CDR3 loop spans 11 amino acids. Germline V gene sequence: CDR1 SNHLY, CDR2 FYNNEI. V was shortened by 6 bases and J by 3 bases, with 5 bases between the two germline ends.

The chain uses TRBV6-1 and TRBJ2-1, with D tentatively TRBD2 (6 bases). V was cut by 7 bases and J by 2 bases, with 9 bases left in between. In germline, CDR1 is MNHNS, CDR2 SASEGT. This CDR3 spans 13 amino acids. The CDR3 protein is CASIRLAYNEQFF. Here the CDR3 DNA reads TGTGCCAGCATCCGACTAGCCTACAATGAGCAGTTCTTC.

The chain uses TRBV28 and TRBJ2-7; possibly TRBD1 or TRBD2 for D (5 bases each). The CDR3 loop spans 17 amino acids. Germline V gene sequence: CDR1 MDHEN, CDR2 SYDVKM. Trimming took off 1 base at V and 6 bases at J, with 22 bases between the two ends. CDR3: CASSLLGPPYPGGEQYF. The CDR3 DNA reads TGTGCCAGCAGTTTATTAGGACCACCGTACCCTGGGGGCGAGCAGTACTTC.

The chain is built from TRBV10-3 and TRBJ1-2, with TRBD1 identical over 8 bases. The CDR3 contains 15 residues. The V segment lost 10 bases and the J segment 8 bases; nucleotides outside the gene matches: 18. Germline values: CDR1 ENHRY, CDR2 SYGVKD. CDR3 nucleotide sequence: TGTGCCACCACCCGGTCGCTGGACAGGGAAGGGGGCTACACCTTC. It is translated as CATTRSLDREGGYTF.

This sequence joins TRBV5-4 and TRBJ2-1, with a tentative D call TRBD2 (6 bases). The CDR3 has 15 residues. V was pared by 0 bases and J by 7 bases, with 14 bases between. Germline CDR1 and CDR2: SGHNT and YYREEE (reference sequence). The CDR3 here is CASSLEPGVRNEQFF. DNA for the CDR3: TGTGCCAGCAGCTTGGAACCGGGAGTTAGGAATGAGCAGTTCTTC.

This clone was detected a few times. Other DNA variants within this sample encode the same CDR3. The CDR3 loop is CASSQDRGTEAFF. DNA for the CDR3: TGCGCCAGCAGCCAAGACAGGGGAACCGAAGCTTTCTTT. The rearrangement uses TRBV4-1 and TRBJ1-1, with D maybe TRBD1 (6 bases). Between the trimmed V and J ends, which lost 0 bases and 8 bases, there was a span of 10 bases. CDR3 length: 13 residues. Germline CDR1 MGHRA, CDR2 YSYEKL.